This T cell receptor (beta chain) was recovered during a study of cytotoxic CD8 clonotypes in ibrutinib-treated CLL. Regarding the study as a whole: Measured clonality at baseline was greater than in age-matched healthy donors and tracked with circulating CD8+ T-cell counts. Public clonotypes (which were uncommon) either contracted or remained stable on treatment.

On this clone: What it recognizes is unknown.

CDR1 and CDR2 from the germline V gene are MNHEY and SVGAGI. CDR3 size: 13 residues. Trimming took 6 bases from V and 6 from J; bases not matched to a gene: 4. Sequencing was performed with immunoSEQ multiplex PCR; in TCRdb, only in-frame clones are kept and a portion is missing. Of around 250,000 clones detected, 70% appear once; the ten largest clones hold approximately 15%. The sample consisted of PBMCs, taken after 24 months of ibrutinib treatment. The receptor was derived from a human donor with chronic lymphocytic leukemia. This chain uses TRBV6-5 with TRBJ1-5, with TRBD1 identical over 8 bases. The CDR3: CASRRDRGQPQHF. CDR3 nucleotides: TGTGCCAGCAGGCGAGACAGGGGTCAGCCCCAGCATTTT.